These 9 T cell receptor beta chains came from one sample sequenced in a study of graft-versus-host responses after intestinal transplantation. Sequencing was performed with immunoSEQ multiplex PCR; in TCRdb, only in-frame clones are kept and a portion is missing. The sample lists around 49,000 clones, about 90% seen once, with roughly 0.62% in the top ten. Antigens of these TCRs are unknown. The sample consisted of unstimulated CD4+ T cells sorted from spleen or lymph node cells, taken before transplant. These receptor sequences come from a human donor who was the organ donor for an intestinal transplant.

This chain links TRBV19 with TRBJ1-5, with D possibly being TRBD1 (5 bases). The ends were cut back, 3 bases at V and 9 bases at J, with 21 bases in the middle. CDR3 length: 16 amino acids. Germline values: CDR1 LNHDA, CDR2 SQIVND (reference sequence). DNA for the CDR3: TGTGCCAGTAGTATCCAGGGCAGTTCGCCTGGTTCGCCCCAGCATTTT. Translated: CASSIQGSSPGSPQHF.

The V gene is TRBV11-2, the J gene TRBJ2-1; 16 bases fit TRBD2. V was clipped by 1 base and J by 8 bases; unmatched bases: 11. The CDR3 covers 19 residues. Looked up from germline, CDR1 is SGHAT and CDR2 is FQNNGV. The CDR3 bases are TGTGCCAGCAGCTTAGGTGGGACTAGCGGGAGGGCCGGGGCGGATGAGCAGTTCTTC. This gives the protein CASSLGGTSGRAGADEQFF.

The chain uses TRBV6-5 and TRBJ2-1, with 7 positions matching TRBD1. The germline gives CDR1 MNHEY, CDR2 SVGAGI. This CDR3 has 13 amino acids. The V and J ends lost 6 bases and 7 bases, in that order; junction bases with no gene match: 6. The CDR3 DNA sequence: TGTGCCAGCAGACAGACAGGGATTAATGAGCAGTTCTTC. Translation: CASRQTGINEQFF.

The V and J genes are TRBV7-9 and TRBJ1-2, with D hard to call. CDR1 and CDR2 from the germline V gene are SEHNR and FQNEAQ (reference sequence). The V and J ends lost 6 bases and 0 bases respectively, with 8 bases between them. This CDR3 has 13 amino acids. CDR3 nucleotides: TGTGCCAGCAGTCGAGAGACTAACTATGGCTACACCTTC. It yields the protein CASSRETNYGYTF.

The chain carries TRBV4-1 and TRBJ1-5; D is ambiguous. V lost 1 base and J lost 2, with 6 bases in between. Germline V lookup: CDR1 MGHRA, CDR2 YSYEKL. This CDR3 has 14 residues. The CDR3 DNA sequence: TGCGCCAGCAGCCAAGTTCCTGGCAATCAGCCCCAGCATTTT. It specifies CASSQVPGNQPQHF.

The rearrangement links TRBV28 to TRBJ1-5, with D unclear. Trimming stripped 3 bases from V and 4 bases from J, with 10 bases between. Germline assignment: CDR1 MDHEN and CDR2 SYDVKM. The CDR3 extends over 14 amino acids. The CDR3 nucleotides are TGTGCCAGCAGTTTGCCGGGTCCAAATCAGCCCCAGCATTTT. Translated, it gives CASSLPGPNQPQHF.

This rearrangement joins TRBV5-6 to TRBJ2-1; possibly TRBD2 for D (6 bases). Per germline, CDR1 SGHDT and CDR2 YYEEEE. The ends were cut back, 2 bases at V and 3 bases at J, with 9 bases in the middle. The CDR3 covers 14 residues. The CDR3 here is CASSFRDFYNEQFF. The CDR3 region has the DNA TGTGCCAGCAGCTTCCGGGACTTCTACAATGAGCAGTTCTTC.

Here the CDR3 reads CASSLEGGRAGELFF. The CDR3 DNA sequence: TGCGCCAGCAGCTTGGAGGGGGGGCGCGCCGGGGAGCTGTTTTTT. The rearrangement links TRBV5-1 to TRBJ2-2; possible D gene TRBD2, 7 bases. In germline, CDR1 is SGHRS, CDR2 YFSETQ. V was shortened by 0 bases and J by 6 bases, with 12 bases between the two germline ends. CDR3 length: 15 residues.

The CDR3 sequence is CASRRGINVNEQFF. As DNA, the CDR3 is TGTGCCAGCAGAAGGGGGATCAACGTCAATGAGCAGTTCTTC. The rearrangement joins TRBV28 to TRBJ2-1, with a tentative D call TRBD1 (6 bases). This CDR3 spans 14 amino acids. CDR1 is MDHEN, CDR2 SYDVKM, per germline. V was trimmed by 6 bases and J by 6 bases, leaving 15 bases between them.